This T cell receptor (beta chain) emerged from a study of blood T cell repertoires in COVID-19. The Seattle site enrolled patients during active infection and followed them longitudinally. How the authors handled the data: Reference gene primers were amplified, and this amplification served to estimate nucleated cell counts. Data came from immunoSEQ multiplex PCR; TCRdb stores just in-frame clones and leaves some out. V and J calls plus clone size are reproduced from that table; the DNA served to infer D and trimming. This sample has some 360,000 clones, with roughly 89% found just once. The CDR3 contains 17 residues. Unmatched junction bases numbered 7, after V lost 3 bases and J lost 2 bases.

This rearrangement joins TRBV23-1 to TRBJ1-3; 10 bases are shared with TRBD1. TRBV23-1 is classed as an ORF, of uncertain function. The TCR originated in a woman in her sixties with COVID-19, enrolled during active disease. The sequencing sample was made of peripheral blood. In nucleotides, the CDR3 is TGCGCCAGCAGTCATAGTGACAGGGGGCATGCTGGAAACACCATATATTTT. Translating it yields CASSHSDRGHAGNTIYF.